Presented here are 27 T cell receptor beta chains from one specimen sequenced in a study of read filtering for tumor transcriptome and immune sequencing. This library used roughly 400 ng RNA and molecular barcoded adaptors spanning alpha/delta and beta/gamma chains. MiXCR was run by TCRdb on the reads, yielding one entry per CDR3 protein. The sample lists roughly 18,000 distinct CDR3 sequences, about 20% occurring once. The sample consisted of a population of CD138-negative cells sorted from bone marrow. All receptors derive from a donor over 35 with multiple myeloma.

A note on this clonotype: A much larger clone differs from this one at a single base, so this may be a read error. The rearrangement joins TRBV11-2 to TRBJ2-1; 12 positions match TRBD1. Per the germline V gene, CDR1 is SGHAT and CDR2 is FQNNGV. The CDR3 length is 15 residues. V lost 7 bases, J lost 7 bases, and 8 bases stayed unmatched. The DNA for the CDR3 is TGTGCCAGCAAGTCCCGGGACAGGGGGCGTAATGAGCAGTTCTTC. Its translation is CASKSRDRGRNEQFF.

This clonotype was found many times. The chain is built from TRBV7-2 and TRBJ2-1; a weak D match, TRBD1 (6 bases). The CDR3 is 13 residues long. The germline CDR1 and CDR2 sequences are SGHTA and FQGNSA. Trimming removed 3 bases at V and 15 bases at J, with 18 bases between. The CDR3 bases are TGTGCCAGCAGCTTGGGCTCTGTCGGCAGGGGGTTCTTC. It specifies CASSLGSVGRGFF.

This clonotype was seen many times. V gene TRBV28 combines with J gene TRBJ2-5, with D possibly matching TRBD2 (5 bases). CDR1 is MDHEN, CDR2 SYDVKM, per germline. The CDR3 loop spans 13 amino acids. V was clipped by 6 bases and J by 7 bases, with 15 bases between them. The CDR3 is CASRPIISGTQYF. The CDR3 DNA follows: TGTGCCAGCAGGCCCATTATAAGCGGGACCCAGTACTTC. The full variable domain, rest sourced from reference TRBV28 and TRBJ2-5, is DVKVTQSSRYLVKRTGEKVFLECVQDMDHENMFWYRQDPGLGLRLIYFSYDVKMKEKGDIPEGYSVSREKKERFSLILESASTNQTSMYLCASRPIISGTQYFGPGTRLLVL.

The rearrangement joins TRBV7-8 to TRBJ2-3; 12 bases agree with TRBD2. V dropped 5 bases and J dropped 1; count of bases not matched to a gene: 4. CDR3 length: 16 amino acids. Germline V CDR1 and CDR2: SGHVS, FQNEAQ. The CDR3: CASSRLAGDGTDTQYF. CDR3 coding DNA: TGTGCCAGCAGCCGACTAGCGGGAGATGGCACAGATACGCAGTATTTT.

CDR3 region: CASSSSNTIYF. CDR3 DNA: TGTGCCAGCAGCTCAAGCAACACCATATATTTT. This sequence joins TRBV7-9 and TRBJ1-3; the D is unclear. Trimming took off 4 bases at V and 7 bases at J, with 5 bases between the two ends. Germline V gene sequence: CDR1 SEHNR, CDR2 FQNEAQ (reference sequence). This CDR3 is built from 11 residues.

At least ten counts were recorded for this clonotype. A read error may produce the germline difference seen at one junction end. The chain links TRBV7-9 to TRBJ1-1, with D perhaps TRBD1 (6 bases). CDR3 length: 14 residues. The germline CDR1 and CDR2 sequences are SEHNR and FQNEAQ (reference sequence). CDR3 DNA: TGTGCCAGCAGTTTAGGACAGACTAACACTGAAGCTTTCTTT. Translating it yields CASSLGQTNTEAFF. The variable domain in full, completed from reference TRBV7-9 and TRBJ1-1, reads DTGVSQNPRHKITKRGQNVTFRCDPISEHNRLYWYRQTLGQGPEFLTYFQNEAQLEKSRLLSDRFSAERPKGSFSTLEIQRTEQGDSAMYLCASSLGQTNTEAFFGQGTRLTVV.

This clonotype was seen more than once but under ten times. This chain joins TRBV4-2 and TRBJ2-3; perhaps TRBD2 as D (5 bases). V gave up 0 bases and J gave up 1 base, with 11 bases separating them. CDR1 and CDR2 (germline): LGHNA, YNFKEQ. CDR3 size: 16 residues. CDR3 loop: CASSQETTPRTDTQYF. In DNA form, the CDR3 reads TGTGCCAGCAGCCAAGAGACTACTCCTCGCACAGATACGCAGTATTTT.

This clonotype was seen only a few times. The chain has TRBV29-1 and TRBJ2-2, with D perhaps matching TRBD1 or TRBD2 (6 bases each). Trimming removed 4 bases from V and 4 bases from J, with 13 bases in between. The CDR3 consists of 14 residues. Germline loops: CDR1 SQVTM, CDR2 ANQGSEA. CDR3 sequence reads: CSVGGTPGTGELFF. CDR3 DNA: TGCAGCGTTGGCGGGACACCCGGCACCGGGGAGCTGTTTTTT.

This clonotype was picked up a small number of times. This chain joins TRBV20-1 and TRBJ1-1; D call uncertain. Deletions cut 3 bases from V and 7 bases from J, with 15 bases between. Germline V CDR1 and CDR2: DFQATT, SNEGSKA (reference sequence). The CDR3 is 13 residues long. CDR3 DNA sequence: TGCAGTGCTAGCAAGGAGACATGGGGTGAAGCTTTCTTT. It translates to CSASKETWGEAFF.

In its sample, this clonotype was seen many times. The chain carries TRBV7-9 and TRBJ1-2; 7 nucleotides agree with TRBD1. This CDR3 is built from 13 residues. The germline gives CDR1 SEHNR, CDR2 FQNEAQ (reference sequence). After removal of 1 base from V and 13 bases from J, the junction contained 9 bases not matched to a gene. The CDR3: CASSLDGGQRPTF. The CDR3 region has the DNA TGTGCCAGCAGCTTAGACGGGGGACAGCGTCCCACCTTC.

Concerning this clonotype itself: A far more abundant clone sits one base away, making this likely a read error. This CDR3 reads CASSNPRTLPMNTEAFF. CDR3 nucleotide sequence: TGTGCCAGCAGCAACCCCCGGACACTCCCGATGAACACTGAAGCTTTCTTT. The chain recombines TRBV11-1 with TRBJ1-1, with a possible D match to TRBD1 (5 bases). Germline V gene sequence: CDR1 SGHAT, CDR2 FQDESV (reference sequence). The CDR3 consists of 17 residues. V shed 5 bases and J shed 0 bases, with 19 bases lying between them.

This clonotype was counted ten times or more. The chain joins TRBV5-1 to TRBJ1-4; the D gene is possibly TRBD1 (6 bases). The V gene's germline CDR1 is SGHRS and CDR2 YFSETQ. The CDR3 runs 13 residues. Trimming took off 2 bases at V and 7 bases at J, with 9 bases between the two ends. The CDR3 DNA reads as TGCGCCAGCAGCTTACAGGGAGGTGAAAAACTGTTTTTT. Its protein is CASSLQGGEKLFF.

This clonotype showed up many times. The gene calls are TRBV7-2 and TRBJ2-7; D gene uncertain. The germline gives CDR1 SGHTA, CDR2 FQGNSA. The CDR3 is 11 amino acids. V lost 3 bases to trimming and J lost 6 bases, with 6 bases between them. CDR3 amino acids: CASSLATEQYF. In DNA form, the CDR3 reads TGTGCCAGCAGCTTGGCCACCGAGCAGTACTTC.

This clonotype has at least ten counts. This chain connects TRBV6-4 to TRBJ1-5; D is ambiguous. The germline V gene has CDR1 MRHNA and CDR2 SNTAGT. This CDR3 contains 16 residues. V gave up 1 base and J gave up 5 bases, with 15 bases separating them. CDR3 sequence (DNA): TGTGCCAGCAGTGACTACAGCTCCAGAGCTGATCAGCCCCAGCATTTT. Protein: CASSDYSSRADQPQHF.

The rearrangement uses TRBV6-1 and TRBJ2-5, with 10 bases that match TRBD1. CDR1 MNHNS and CDR2 SASEGT come from the germline V gene. V lost 4 bases and J lost 3; bases outside the gene matches: 5. The CDR3 covers 15 residues. This CDR3 is CASSGRDRGKETQYF. In DNA form, the CDR3 reads TGTGCCAGCAGTGGCCGGGACAGGGGAAAAGAGACCCAGTACTTC.

The chain is built from TRBV6-2 or TRBV6-3 and TRBJ1-5; a weak D match, TRBD1 (6 bases). V was pared by 6 bases and J by 4 bases, with 19 bases between. The CDR3 totals 16 residues. Germline V gives CDR1 MNHEY, CDR2 SVGEGT. The CDR3 sequence is CASSHSGGTRNQPQHF. CDR3 coding DNA: TGTGCCAGCAGCCACTCCGGCGGGACACGTAATCAGCCCCAGCATTTT.

Worth noting for this clonotype: This may arise from a read error, as a much more abundant clone is one base away. The conserved closing phenylalanine or tryptophan is absent in this CDR3, likely reflecting a read error. This chain joins TRBV6-6 and TRBJ2-7; 11 bases match TRBD2. The V gene end was trimmed by 5 bases and the J gene end by 4 bases; junction bases not matched to a gene: 10. CDR1 is MNHNY and CDR2 is SVGAGI in the germline V gene (reference sequence). The CDR3 is 16 residues long. CDR3 amino acids: CASSPGGVAGGYEQYL. The CDR3 DNA reads TGTGCCAGCAGTCCGGGGGGGGTAGCGGGAGGGTACGAGCAGTACTTG.

The chain is built from TRBV20-1 and TRBJ2-3, with TRBD2 matching 8 bases. Germline V lookup: CDR1 DFQATT, CDR2 SNEGSKA (reference sequence). V lost 3 bases and J lost 1; bases outside the gene matches: 6. The length of the CDR3 is 15 residues. The CDR3 here is CSASRVAGRTDTQYF. Here the CDR3 DNA reads TGCAGTGCTAGTCGAGTAGCGGGGCGCACAGATACGCAGTATTTT.

There are many counts of this clonotype. This chain connects TRBV28 to TRBJ2-1, with D tentatively TRBD1 or TRBD2 (5 bases each). Trimming left V 3 bases short and J 4 bases short, with 7 bases between. The CDR3 runs to 13 residues. Germline values: CDR1 MDHEN, CDR2 SYDVKM. DNA for the CDR3: TGTGCCAGCAGTTTGAGGGGTTACAATGAGCAGTTCTTC. As protein: CASSLRGYNEQFF.

Comments on this clonotype: A read error may produce the germline difference seen at one junction end. The J gene is TRBJ2-7, the V gene TRBV28; D perhaps matches TRBD1 (5 bases). CDR3 length: 11 amino acids. Germline V gene data show CDR1 as MDHEN and CDR2 as SYDVKM. The CDR3 nucleotides are TGTGCCAGCAATTTAGGGGTCGAGCAGTACTTC. Its protein product is CASNLGVEQYF.

In regard to this clonotype: One base away lies a much larger clone, so this may be a sequencing read error. This chain links TRBV25-1 with TRBJ1-5; D is uncertain. The CDR3 has 12 amino acids. V was clipped by 6 bases and J by 4 bases, with 7 bases between them. CDR1 MGHDK and CDR2 SYGVNS come from the germline V gene. The DNA for the CDR3 is TGTGCCAGCAGCGTCGAGAATCAGCCCCAGCATTTT. Translated, it gives CASSVENQPQHF.

This clonotype occurred a few times. The gene calls are TRBV29-1 and TRBJ1-1; perhaps TRBD1 as D (5 bases). The V gene lost 0 bases and the J gene lost 0 bases, with 11 bases spanning the gap. This CDR3 is built from 15 residues. Germline loops: CDR1 SQVTM, CDR2 ANQGSEA. The CDR3 protein is CSVEDRRGVNTEAFF. The DNA of the CDR3 is TGCAGCGTTGAAGATAGGCGGGGGGTGAACACTGAAGCTTTCTTT.

The genes are TRBV28 and TRBJ2-3; possible D gene TRBD2, 6 bases. Germline assignment: CDR1 MDHEN and CDR2 SYDVKM. V lost 2 bases and J lost 3, with 24 bases in between. This CDR3 is built from 19 residues. CDR3 nucleotide sequence: TGTGCCAGCAGTTTAGAATCTATCGGGGCGGGATCTTATACAGATACGCAGTATTTT. Translating it yields CASSLESIGAGSYTDTQYF.

This clonotype was picked up a small number of times. This chain connects TRBV20-1 to TRBJ2-3; 10 bases agree with TRBD2. Germline loops: CDR1 DFQATT, CDR2 SNEGSKA (reference sequence). The CDR3 runs 15 residues. J gave up 0 bases and V 3 bases, and 3 bases lay outside the gene matches. Here the CDR3 reads CSASETSGSTDTQYF. Here the CDR3 DNA reads TGCAGTGCTAGCGAGACTAGCGGGAGCACAGATACGCAGTATTTT.

This clonotype was picked up many times. The junction departs from the called germline gene at one end, perhaps through a read error. The rearrangement uses TRBV7-9 and TRBJ2-3; 8 bases fit TRBD2. Per germline, CDR1 SEHNR and CDR2 FQNEAQ (reference sequence). This CDR3 is built from 15 residues. The CDR3 nucleotides read TGTGCTAGCAGCCCTGGACTAGCCGTGGCAGATACGCAGTATTTT. Amino acid sequence: CASSPGLAVADTQYF.

The table lists this clonotype with a count of one. V usage is TRBV6-5 and J usage is TRBJ2-7, with 7 positions matching TRBD1. This CDR3 region has 14 residues. J gave up 2 bases and V 5 bases, and 6 bases lay outside the gene matches. Per germline, CDR1 MNHEY and CDR2 SVGAGI. CDR3 amino acids: CASSPTGSPYEQYF. Here the CDR3 DNA reads TGTGCCAGCAGTCCGACAGGGAGCCCCTACGAGCAGTACTTC.

Comment on this clonotype: Sequence at one end of the junction differs from germline and may be a read error. This chain uses TRBV6-5 with TRBJ2-5; D is perhaps TRBD2 (6 bases). This CDR3 has 14 amino acids. Germline CDR1 MNHEY, CDR2 SVGAGI. The CDR3 reads CASSHSPREETQYF. As DNA, the CDR3 is TGTGCCAGCAGTCACTCCCCCCGGGAGGAGACCCAGTACTTC.